Below, one T cell receptor beta chain is given with its context. Its antigen is as yet unknown. Libraries were prepared by immunoSEQ multiplex PCR; TCRdb keeps only in-frame clonotypes and omits some of them. Altogether approximately 50,000 clones are present, approximately 75% being singletons, with the ten largest covering around 6%. Germline CDR1 reads LNHNV; CDR2 reads YYDKDF (reference sequence). CDR3 length: 15 residues. Trimming removed 0 bases at V and 8 bases at J, with 14 bases between. The data derive from a study of vaccination effects on CD4 cells after COVID-19. Study summary: The cohort was immunized with two doses of either the BNT162b2 or mRNA-1273 vaccine.

Antigen-specific CD4+ T cells were expanded with viral peptide pools in the ViraFEST assay before sequencing. Upon completion of about eleven days in culture, CD4+ T cells were isolated. Vaccine recipients, nucleocapsid antibody negative, had no prior SARS-CoV-2 infection. Supplemented with roughly 9.6 IU/ml IL-2 and roughly 10 ug/ml peptides, more than 1.5 million PBMC per well were kept in culture. Study-wide findings and caveats: The study dataset contains few convalescent patients and includes no early post-infection timepoints.

The V gene is TRBV15, the J gene TRBJ1-5, with TRBD1 as a possible D gene (6 bases). The receptor's source is a human donor who received a COVID-19 vaccine. Source: CD4+ T cells from PBMCs cultured with HCoV-OC43 spike peptides, taken before COVID-19 vaccination. Subset of the sample: HCoV-OC43 spike overlapping peptide pool stimulation. The CDR3 nucleotides read TGTGCCACCAGCAGAGATTACGGGGGCGGGGAGCCCCAGCATTTT. Amino acids: CATSRDYGGGEPQHF.